This is a list of T cell receptor beta chains from one sample in a study of T cell changes during pregnancy in multiple sclerosis. Clones were sequenced by immunoSEQ multiplex PCR, and TCRdb holds only the in-frame ones, with some missing. The table lists under 35,000 clones, roughly nine tenths of them singletons. The sample in question was CD8+ T cells from peripheral blood mononuclear cells, obtained before pregnancy. Receptors were obtained from a female donor with multiple sclerosis, enrolled in a pregnancy study. CDR3s include the opening cysteine and the closing phenylalanine or tryptophan. Each record gives: clone size, D gene, V gene, J gene, CDR3 DNA, CDR3 protein. The D gene is left open where the match is weak. Some rows mark clone size as missing; the rest say once, few, many or name a class of expanded clone.

NA	TRBD1	TRBV11-2	TRBJ1-4	TGTGCCAGCAGCTTCGCTGCGGGGGGACAGGGAGATGAAAAACTGTTTTTT	CASSFAAGGQGDEKLFF
NA	NA	TRBV30	TRBJ2-7	TGTGCCTGGAGGCCGGGGTGGACCTACGAGCAGTACTTC	CAWRPGWTYEQYF
NA	NA	TRBV15	TRBJ2-1	TGTGCCACCAGCGCGGAGTGGAGCTCCTACAATGAGCAGTTCTTC	CATSAEWSSYNEQFF
NA	TRBD2	TRBV29-1	TRBJ2-3	TGCAGCGCCAGAGCGGGGGGCCCCGCAGATACGCAGTATTTT	CSARAGGPADTQYF
NA	NA	TRBV9	TRBJ2-7	TGTGCCAGCAGCGTAGCTTCGGCGGACGAGCAGTACTTC	CASSVASADEQYF
NA	NA	TRBV5-4	TRBJ1-1	TGTGCCAGCAGCCCAAGGGGGATTTACACTGAAGCTTTCTTT	CASSPRGIYTEAFF
NA	NA	TRBV6-1	TRBJ1-5	TGTGCCAGCAGTGAAGCGTACCTTGAGGGGGTCTCCAATCAGCCCCAGCATTTT	CASSEAYLEGVSNQPQHF
once	NA	TRBV27	TRBJ2-7	TGTGCCAGCAGTTGGAGGGAGTCCTACGAGCAGTACTTC	CASSWRESYEQYF
NA	NA	TRBV4-1	TRBJ1-5	TGCGCCAGCAGCCAAGATGGCAGGCGGGGCAATCAGCCCCAGCATTTT	CASSQDGRRGNQPQHF
NA	NA	TRBV10-3	TRBJ1-1	TGTGCCATCAGTGAAGGAGGTATGAACACTGAAGCTTTCTTT	CAISEGGMNTEAFF
NA	TRBD2	TRBV11-2	TRBJ2-5	TGTGCCAGCAGCTTTGGGGGGGTCACCCAAGAGACCCAGTACTTC	CASSFGGVTQETQYF
NA	TRBD1	TRBV7-3	TRBJ1-1	TGTGCCAGCAGCAAAACAGGGACAGGGAAGAACACTGAAGCTTTCTTT	CASSKTGTGKNTEAFF
few	NA	TRBV7-2	TRBJ1-4	TGTGCCAGCAGCCCAGGGGTCTTAGGGGAAAAACTGTTTTTT	CASSPGVLGEKLFF
NA	NA	TRBV5-4	TRBJ2-5	TGTGCCAGCAGCTTGGCGCGCTCGGGGGGCGAAGAGACCCAGTACTTC	CASSLARSGGEETQYF
once	NA	TRBV10-3	TRBJ1-2	TGTGCCATCAGTGGACCCCAGGCGGGTGATTATGGCTACACCTTC	CAISGPQAGDYGYTF
once	TRBD1	TRBV11-2	TRBJ2-7	TGTGCCAGCAGCTCCTCCTCTCCTTTGACAGGGGTCTACGAGCAGTACTTC	CASSSSSPLTGVYEQYF
NA	TRBD2	TRBV5-5	TRBJ2-7	TGTGCCAGCAGCCAAGATGGTAGCGGGGGGGCCTACGAGCAGTACTTC	CASSQDGSGGAYEQYF
NA	NA	TRBV4-3	TRBJ1-3	TGCGCCAGCAGCCAAGGCTCAGGACTAGGAAACACCATATATTTT	CASSQGSGLGNTIYF
NA	NA	TRBV27	TRBJ2-7	TGTGCCAGCAGTTTAGGTCGAGGTGGGGAGCAGTACTTC	CASSLGRGGEQYF
NA	TRBD1	TRBV27	TRBJ1-1	TGTGCCAGCAGTGCAGGGGGCCTTTCTGAAGCTTTCTTT	CASSAGGLSEAFF